A selection of T cell receptor beta chains follows, all from one sample in a study of T cell responses to AZD1222 COVID-19 vaccine. Clones were sequenced by immunoSEQ multiplex PCR, and TCRdb holds only the in-frame ones, with some missing. Found here are 200,000 or so clones, 90% to 95% of them singletons; the top ten hold roughly 9.8%. The sample in question was peripheral blood, obtained on day 0 of AZD1222 vaccination. These receptors all stem from an adult in good health. The CDR3 runs from the conserved cysteine through the conserved F or W. A D gene is named only where the DNA matches it firmly. For some rows the clone size is stated as once, few or many, or as a class when expanded; others skip it.

.,TRBV3-1/TRBV3-2,.,13,TRBJ1-2,TGTGCCACCCAAACAGGAGCAGGGCGAGGCTACACCTTC,CATQTGAGRGYTF
.,TRBV7-2,TRBD2,17,TRBJ2-5,TGTGCCAGCAGCTTATCTCTGGGACTAGGCAGGGAAGAGACCCAGTACTTC,CASSLSLGLGREETQYF
once,TRBV28,.,14,TRBJ2-3,TGTGCCTTGGGAGGCAGGGTGAACACAGATACGCAGTATTTT,CALGGRVNTDTQYF
.,TRBV28,.,14,TRBJ1-2,TGTGCCAGCAGTGTTAGGACAGTCTACTATGGCTACACCTTC,CASSVRTVYYGYTF
.,TRBV5-6,TRBD1,15,TRBJ1-6,TGTGCCAGCAGTCCGGGACAGGGATATAATTCACCCCTCCACTTT,CASSPGQGYNSPLHF
.,TRBV18,.,17,TRBJ1-1,TGTGCCAGCTCACCGCGGATAACAGCTCTAATGAACACTGAAGCTTTCTTT,CASSPRITALMNTEAFF
.,TRBV2,.,14,TRBJ1-2,TGTGCCAGCAGTCTCACCAGCGACAGCTATGGCTACACCTTC,CASSLTSDSYGYTF
.,TRBV11-2,.,14,TRBJ2-7,TGTGCCAGCAGCTTAGATACAGATTCCTACGAGCAGTACTTC,CASSLDTDSYEQYF
.,TRBV28,.,15,TRBJ1-1,TGTGCCAGCAGTACCCTCGGACATCGTAACACTGAAGCTTTCTTT,CASSTLGHRNTEAFF
.,TRBV30,TRBD1,14,TRBJ2-2,TGTGCCTGGAGTAACGACAGGGGAACGGGGGAGCTGTTTTTT,CAWSNDRGTGELFF
.,TRBV27,.,15,TRBJ1-5,TGTGCCAGCAGTTTATCGTTGGGGGGCAACCAGCCCCAGCATTTT,CASSLSLGGNQPQHF
.,TRBV6-1,TRBD2,15,TRBJ2-1,TGTGCCAGCAGTGAAGAAAGGACTAGCAGGCATGAGCAGTTCTTC,CASSEERTSRHEQFF
.,TRBV5-4,.,13,TRBJ2-1,TGTGCCAGCAGCTTGAGACGGATGAATGAGCAGTTCTTC,CASSLRRMNEQFF
.,TRBV20-1,.,11,TRBJ2-3,TGCAGTGCTAGACGTGGAGATACGCAGTATTTT,CSARRGDTQYF
.,TRBV5-1,TRBD2,16,TRBJ2-1,TGCGCCAGCATTGAGAATATAGCGGGAGGGGTGGATGAGCAGTTCTTC,CASIENIAGGVDEQFF
.,TRBV28,TRBD1,18,TRBJ1-4,TGTGCCAGCAGTTCCGTTTTGAACAGGGGAGGTCCTGATGAAAAACTGTTTTTT,CASSSVLNRGGPDEKLFF
.,TRBV4-3,.,13,TRBJ1-2,TGCGCCAGCAGCCAAGAGGACCGCTATGGCTACACCTTC,CASSQEDRYGYTF
.,TRBV6-5,.,13,TRBJ2-7,TGTGCCAGCAGTTACAGAGGGGTGGGCGAGCAGTACTTC,CASSYRGVGEQYF
.,TRBV6-5,.,14,TRBJ2-5,TGTGCCAGCAGTTACTGGGAGGTCCAAGAGACCCAGTACTTC,CASSYWEVQETQYF
.,TRBV5-1,TRBD2,17,TRBJ2-5,TGCGCCAGCAGCTTTCTTGGTCTAGCGGGAGGGGTGGAGACCCAGTACTTC,CASSFLGLAGGVETQYF
.,TRBV5-1,.,16,TRBJ2-7,TGCGCCAGCAGCTTGGGGGCTAGCGCCAGCATCTACGAGCAGTACTTC,CASSLGASASIYEQYF
.,TRBV7-8,TRBD1,13,TRBJ1-2,TGTGCCAGCAGCCCGGGACAGGGCTATGGCTACACCTTC,CASSPGQGYGYTF
.,TRBV14,.,16,TRBJ2-3,TGTGCCAGCAGCCAAGAGGTGGAGTGGGAGTGGAATACGCAGTATTTT,CASSQEVEWEWNTQYF
.,TRBV6-2/TRBV6-3,TRBD1,17,TRBJ1-5,TGTGCCAGCAGTGACACACAGGGGGCGCCAGGCAATCAGCCCCAGCATTTT,CASSDTQGAPGNQPQHF
.,TRBV6-2/TRBV6-3,TRBD1,16,TRBJ1-1,TGTGCCAGCAGTCTTATCCAGGGGGCCGGGAACACTGAAGCTTTCTTT,CASSLIQGAGNTEAFF
.,TRBV7-8,TRBD1,14,TRBJ1-1,TGTGCCAGCAGCTTAGGACAGGGATTCACTGAAGCTTTCTTT,CASSLGQGFTEAFF
.,TRBV28,TRBD2,15,TRBJ2-7,TGTGCCAGCAGTCCCCCGGGACTAGCGGGATACGAGCAGTACTTC,CASSPPGLAGYEQYF
once,TRBV6-1,.,15,TRBJ1-3,TGTGCCAGCAGTGAAGCGTCCAGGGGTGGAAACACCATATATTTT,CASSEASRGGNTIYF
.,TRBV2,TRBD1,14,TRBJ1-6,TGTGCCAGCTTAGACAGGGCCCGGGGTTCACCCCTCCACTTT,CASLDRARGSPLHF
.,TRBV6-4,.,11,TRBJ1-2,TGTGCCAGCAGTGATGGCAGGGACCACACCTTC,CASSDGRDHTF
.,TRBV4-1,.,19,TRBJ1-2,TGCGCCAGCAGCCAAGTTCTAGCCCCTCCAGGGCCTCCTAACTATGGCTACACCTTC,CASSQVLAPPGPPNYGYTF
.,TRBV6-5,.,13,TRBJ1-2,TGTGCCAGCAGGGACGGATTCGACGCTGGCTACACCTTC,CASRDGFDAGYTF
.,TRBV19,.,16,TRBJ2-3,TGTGCCAGTAGTATTGGGCAGGGCCACACAGATGGTACGCAGTATTTT,CASSIGQGHTDGTQYF
.,TRBV7-2,.,13,TRBJ2-1,TGTGCCAGCAGCTCCCCGGGGGACAATGAGCAGTTCTTC,CASSSPGDNEQFF
.,TRBV28,TRBD2,14,TRBJ2-7,TGTGCCAGCAGTTCGGGGACTAGCGGGAGAGGGCAGTACTTC,CASSSGTSGRGQYF
.,TRBV11-2,TRBD1,15,TRBJ1-1,TGTGCCAGCAGTCAAGACAGGGGGCCGAACACTGAAGCTTTCTTT,CASSQDRGPNTEAFF
.,TRBV3-1/TRBV3-2,.,18,TRBJ2-2,TGTGCCAGCAGCCAAAGCTTTTCGGGCAGGGCTGGAGCCGGGGAGCTGTTTTTT,CASSQSFSGRAGAGELFF
once,TRBV7-3,.,13,TRBJ1-1,TGTGCCAGCAGCTTAGGTGCCCACACTGAAGCTTTCTTT,CASSLGAHTEAFF
.,TRBV9,TRBD2,16,TRBJ2-7,TGTGCCAGCAGCGCCGGGACTAGCGGGAATGCCTACGAGCAGTACTTC,CASSAGTSGNAYEQYF
.,TRBV6-5,.,12,TRBJ1-3,TGTGCCGTCCCTCTGGCTGGAAACACCATATATTTT,CAVPLAGNTIYF
.,TRBV28,TRBD1,14,TRBJ1-2,TGTGCCAGCAGTGTAAGGGGACAGGGGGATGGCTACACCTTC,CASSVRGQGDGYTF
.,TRBV11-3,TRBD1,14,TRBJ2-3,TGTGCCAGCAGCCCAGGGGGTAAGGCAGATACGCAGTATTTT,CASSPGGKADTQYF
once,TRBV7-3,.,17,TRBJ2-6,TGTGCCAGCAGCTTAGGGGGACGGACCTCTGGGGCCAACGTCCTGACTTTC,CASSLGGRTSGANVLTF
once,TRBV2,.,15,TRBJ1-6,TGTGCCAGCAGTGAAAGTCGGGGGCTGGGATCACCCCTCCACTTT,CASSESRGLGSPLHF
once,TRBV30,.,13,TRBJ2-2,TGTGCCTGGAGTGTGGGGAACACCGGGGAGCTGTTTTTT,CAWSVGNTGELFF
.,TRBV29-1,TRBD2,12,TRBJ2-7,TGCAGCTTCTCGGGGGGTCCCTACGAGCAGTACTTC,CSFSGGPYEQYF
.,TRBV7-3,.,15,TRBJ2-2,TGTGCCAGCAGCTTAGAAGGGCGGCCCACCGGGGAGCTGTTTTTT,CASSLEGRPTGELFF
.,TRBV29-1,.,12,TRBJ1-1,TGCAGCGTTGGACCCAGGGGCGGTGAAGCTTTCTTT,CSVGPRGGEAFF
few,TRBV7-9,.,15,TRBJ1-4,TGTGCCAGCAGCTCGGTATGGGGGAGTAATGAAAAACTGTTTTTT,CASSSVWGSNEKLFF
once,TRBV18,.,12,TRBJ1-1,TGTGCCAGCTCACCAGCCGGACAAGAAGCTTTCTTT,CASSPAGQEAFF
.,TRBV5-1,TRBD1,15,TRBJ2-1,TGCGCCAGCAGCGCCCGGGACAGGGGAATGCGTGAGCAGTTCTTC,CASSARDRGMREQFF
.,TRBV10-3,TRBD2,18,TRBJ2-7,TGTGCCATCAGTGAGTTGGGAAGGCTAGCGGGAGACCGCTACGAGCAGTACTTC,CAISELGRLAGDRYEQYF
.,TRBV21-1,.,13,TRBJ2-5,TGTGCCAGCAGCAGCCCAGGAGAAGAGACCCAGTACTTC,CASSSPGEETQYF
.,TRBV5-1,TRBD2,18,TRBJ2-3,TGCGCCAGCAGCCCGGGATGGACTAGCGGGAGGGCCACAGATACGCAGTATTTT,CASSPGWTSGRATDTQYF
.,TRBV5-1,.,16,TRBJ2-7,TGCGCCAGCAGCCTCCGTCGGACACCAATACCCTACGAGCAGTACTTC,CASSLRRTPIPYEQYF